The entry that follows covers one T cell receptor beta chain sequence. Its antigen is currently unknown. This specimen comes from a study of graft-versus-host responses after intestinal transplantation. Study-wide context: Recipients got multivisceral, liver-intestinal, or isolated intestinal transplants.

Whole-study results and caveats: There was an association between peak levels of circulating GvH clones and early post-transplant HvG declines.

Data came from immunoSEQ multiplex PCR; TCRdb stores just in-frame clones and leaves some out. The sample yields some 90,000 clones, roughly 88% seen once. The germline CDR1 and CDR2 sequences are SGHVS and FNYEAQ. V gave up 1 base and J gave up 5 bases; unmatched junction bases: 11. The CDR3 runs 17 residues. The V and J genes are TRBV7-6 and TRBJ2-5, with 9 bases that match TRBD2. The TCR sequence derives from a human donor who received an intestinal transplant. The sequences come from unstimulated CD4+ T cells sorted from spleen or lymph node cells, collected before intestinal transplant. CDR3 nucleotides: TGTGCCAGCAGCTTAGGTGGCGGGGGGGCGAGTTGGGAGACCCAGTACTTC. It encodes CASSLGGGGASWETQYF. Complete variable domain (other parts from reference TRBV7-6 and TRBJ2-5): GAGVSQSPRYKVTKRGQDVALRCDPISGHVSLYWYRQALGQGPEFLTYFNYEAQQDKSGLPNDRFSAERPEGSISTLTIQRTEQRDSAMYRCASSLGGGGASWETQYFGPGTRLLVL.